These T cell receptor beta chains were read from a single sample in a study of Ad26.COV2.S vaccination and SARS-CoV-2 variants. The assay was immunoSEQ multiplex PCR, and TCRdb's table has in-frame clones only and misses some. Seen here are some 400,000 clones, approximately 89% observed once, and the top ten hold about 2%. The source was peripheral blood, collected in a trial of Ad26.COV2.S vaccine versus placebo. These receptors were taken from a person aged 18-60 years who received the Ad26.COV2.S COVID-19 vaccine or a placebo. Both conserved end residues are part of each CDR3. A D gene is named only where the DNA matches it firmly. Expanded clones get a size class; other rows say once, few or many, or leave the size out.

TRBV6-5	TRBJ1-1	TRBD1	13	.	CASRRTGATVAFF	TGTGCCAGCAGGCGGACAGGGGCGACCGTAGCTTTCTTT
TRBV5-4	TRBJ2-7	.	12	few	CASSLDQYEQYF	TGTGCCAGCAGCTTGGACCAGTACGAGCAGTACTTC
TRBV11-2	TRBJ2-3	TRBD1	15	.	CASLSSPGQGDLQYF	TGTGCCAGCCTATCGTCGCCGGGACAGGGGGATCTGCAGTATTTT
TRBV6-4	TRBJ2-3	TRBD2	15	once	CASSDSTSGSHTQYF	TGTGCCAGCAGTGACTCGACTAGCGGGAGTCATACGCAGTATTTT
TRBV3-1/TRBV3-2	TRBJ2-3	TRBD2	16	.	CASSPLAGWSTDTQYF	TGTGCCAGCAGCCCCTTAGCGGGTTGGAGCACAGATACGCAGTATTTT
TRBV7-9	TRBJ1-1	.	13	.	CASRNSAARGAFF	TGTGCCAGCAGGAACTCCGCGGCTAGGGGGGCCTTCTTT
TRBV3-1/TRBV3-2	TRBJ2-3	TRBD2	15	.	CASSPRLASTDTQYF	TGTGCCAGCAGCCCAAGACTAGCTTCCACAGATACGCAGTATTTT
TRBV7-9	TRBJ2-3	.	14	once	CASSPPEPLDTQYF	TGTGCCAGCAGCCCACCGGAACCGTTGGATACGCAGTATTTT
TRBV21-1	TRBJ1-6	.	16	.	CASSKAGGQGNSPLHF	TGTGCCAGCAGCAAAGCGGGGGGACAGGGGAATTCACCCCTCCACTTT
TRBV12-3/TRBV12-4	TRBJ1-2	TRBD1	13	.	CASSLGQGLGYTF	TGTGCCAGCAGTTTAGGACAGGGTTTGGGCTACACCTTC
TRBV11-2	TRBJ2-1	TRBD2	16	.	CASSLNSGRAYNEQFF	TGTGCCAGCAGCTTAAATAGCGGGAGAGCCTACAATGAGCAGTTCTTC
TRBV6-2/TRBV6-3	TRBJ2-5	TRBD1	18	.	CASSFLTGEHTTEETQYF	TGTGCCAGCAGTTTCTTGACAGGGGAACACACCACCGAAGAGACCCAGTACTTC
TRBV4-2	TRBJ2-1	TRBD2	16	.	CASSQGTSGSYNEQFF	TGTGCCAGCAGCCAAGGGACTAGCGGCTCCTACAATGAGCAGTTCTTC
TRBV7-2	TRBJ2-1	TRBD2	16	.	CASSFGTSVFTDEQFF	TGTGCCAGCAGCTTCGGGACTAGCGTCTTCACGGATGAGCAGTTCTTC
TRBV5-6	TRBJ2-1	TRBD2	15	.	CASSKPGLAAREQFF	TGTGCCAGCAGCAAACCGGGACTAGCGGCCAGGGAGCAGTTCTTC
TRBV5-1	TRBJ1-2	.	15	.	CASSLDLRVNYGYTF	TGCGCCAGCAGCCTTGATTTAAGGGTTAACTATGGCTACACCTTC
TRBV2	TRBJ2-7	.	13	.	CASRDLPIYEQYF	TGTGCCAGCCGGGACCTTCCTATCTACGAGCAGTACTTC
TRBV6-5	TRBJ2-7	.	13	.	CASSPDGAYEQYF	TGTGCCAGCTCTCCCGACGGAGCCTACGAGCAGTACTTC
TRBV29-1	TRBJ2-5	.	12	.	CSVSLLQETQYF	TGCAGCGTTTCCCTATTACAAGAGACCCAGTACTTC
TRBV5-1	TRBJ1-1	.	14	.	CASSLGQSNTEAFF	TGCGCCAGCAGCTTGGGACAGTCGAACACTGAAGCTTTCTTT
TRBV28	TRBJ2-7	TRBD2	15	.	CASSQGLAGVYEQYF	TGTGCCAGCAGCCAGGGACTAGCGGGAGTCTACGAGCAGTACTTC
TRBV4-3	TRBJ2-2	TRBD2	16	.	CASSPLAGRGTGELFF	TGCGCCAGCAGCCCGTTAGCGGGACGGGGCACCGGGGAGCTGTTTTTT
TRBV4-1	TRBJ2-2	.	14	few	CASSRDDRTGELFF	TGCGCCAGCAGCCGGGACGATCGTACCGGGGAGCTGTTTTTT
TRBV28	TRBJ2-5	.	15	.	CASSGWGGLQETQYF	TGTGCCAGCAGTGGTTGGGGCGGACTCCAAGAGACCCAGTACTTC
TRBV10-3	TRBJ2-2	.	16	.	CAISEVAGTTRGELFF	TGTGCCATCAGTGAGGTAGCCGGGACGACGCGCGGGGAGCTGTTTTTT
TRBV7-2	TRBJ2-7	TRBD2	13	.	CASSLSGKDEQYF	TGTGCCAGCAGCTTGAGCGGGAAAGACGAGCAGTACTTC
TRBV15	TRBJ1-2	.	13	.	CATSRYDQGGYTF	TGTGCCACCAGCAGATACGACCAAGGAGGCTACACCTTC
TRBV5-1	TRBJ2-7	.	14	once	CASSRESGPYEQYF	TGCGCCAGCAGCCGTGAAAGTGGCCCCTACGAGCAGTACTTC
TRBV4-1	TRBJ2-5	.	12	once	CASSQGEETQYF	TGCGCCAGCAGCCAAGGGGAAGAGACCCAGTACTTC
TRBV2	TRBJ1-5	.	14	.	CASKRGRIDQPQHF	TGTGCCAGCAAGCGAGGGCGGATCGATCAGCCCCAGCATTTT
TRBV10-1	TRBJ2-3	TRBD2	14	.	CASSTSASTDTQYF	TGCGCCAGCAGCACTAGCGCCAGCACAGATACGCAGTATTTT
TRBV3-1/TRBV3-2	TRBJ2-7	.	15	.	CASSCRDSAQHEQYF	TGTGCCAGCAGCTGCCGGGATTCCGCCCAACACGAGCAGTACTTC
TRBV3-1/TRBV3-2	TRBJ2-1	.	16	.	CASSGRTEQTYNEQFF	TGTGCCAGCAGCGGCCGGACTGAACAAACCTACAATGAGCAGTTCTTC
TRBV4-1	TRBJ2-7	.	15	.	CASSQDSYTSYEQYF	TGCGCCAGCAGCCAAGATAGTTACACCTCCTACGAGCAGTACTTC
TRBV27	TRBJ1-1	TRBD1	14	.	CASRGTGMNTEAFF	TGTGCCAGCAGGGGGACAGGGATGAACACTGAAGCTTTCTTT
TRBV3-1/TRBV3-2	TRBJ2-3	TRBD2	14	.	CASSSSGSTDTQYF	TGTGCCAGCAGCTCTAGCGGGAGCACAGATACGCAGTATTTT
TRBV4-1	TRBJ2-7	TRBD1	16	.	CASSHPPGQSSYEQYF	TGCGCCAGCAGCCATCCCCCGGGACAGAGCTCCTACGAGCAGTACTTC
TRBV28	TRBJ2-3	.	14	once	CASSITGYTDTQYF	TGTGCCAGCAGTATAACAGGGTACACAGATACGCAGTATTTT
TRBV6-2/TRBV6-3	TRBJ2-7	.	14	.	CASSFGLRTYEQYF	TGTGCCAGCAGTTTTGGACTACGAACTTACGAGCAGTACTTC
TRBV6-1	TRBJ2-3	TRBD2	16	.	CASSVWVGGGTDTQYF	TGTGCCAGCAGTGTGTGGGTTGGGGGGGGTACAGATACGCAGTATTTT